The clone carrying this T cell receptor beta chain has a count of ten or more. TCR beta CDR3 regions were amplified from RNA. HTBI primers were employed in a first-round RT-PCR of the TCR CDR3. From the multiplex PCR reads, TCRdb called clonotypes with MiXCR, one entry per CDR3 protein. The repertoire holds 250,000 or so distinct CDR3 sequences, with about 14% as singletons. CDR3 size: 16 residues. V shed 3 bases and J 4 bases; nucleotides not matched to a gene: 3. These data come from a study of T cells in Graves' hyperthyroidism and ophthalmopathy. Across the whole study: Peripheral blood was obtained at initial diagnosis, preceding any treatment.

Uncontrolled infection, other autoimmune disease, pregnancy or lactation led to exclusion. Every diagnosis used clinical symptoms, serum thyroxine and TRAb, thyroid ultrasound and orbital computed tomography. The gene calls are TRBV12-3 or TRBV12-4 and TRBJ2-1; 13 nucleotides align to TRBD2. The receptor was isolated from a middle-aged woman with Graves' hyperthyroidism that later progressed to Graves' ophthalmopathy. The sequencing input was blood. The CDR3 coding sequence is TGTGCCAGCAGTTTGACTAGCGGGAGGCCATACAATGAGCAGTTCTTC. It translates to CASSLTSGRPYNEQFF.